Shown below are 23 T cell receptor beta chains from a single sample sequenced in a study of T cells in Graves' hyperthyroidism and ophthalmopathy. Authors of the study amplified TCR beta CDR3 regions from RNA transcripts. Researchers ran a first-round RT-PCR on the TCR CDR3 using the HTBI primer set. TCRdb processed the multiplex PCR reads anew with MiXCR; each CDR3 protein has one entry. Of 480,000 or so distinct CDR3 sequences in the sample, around 43% were seen once. What was sequenced was peripheral blood or thyroid tissue (not recorded which). The source of these receptors is an adult woman with Graves' disease, either hyperthyroidism or ophthalmopathy (not recorded which).

This clonotype was seen repeatedly, ten times or more. The V and J genes are TRBV6-6 and TRBJ2-7; 9 bases match TRBD1. Germline V gene lookup returns CDR1 MNHNY and CDR2 SVGAGI (reference sequence). V shed 2 bases, J shed 5 bases, and the junction held 7 bases outside the gene matches. CDR3 length: 15 amino acids. CDR3 DNA: TGTGCCAGCAGTTACCCCGGGACAGGGAGGGACGAGCAGTACTTC. Translation gives CASSYPGTGRDEQYF.

The rearrangement joins TRBV28 to TRBJ1-1; tentatively, D is TRBD1 (5 bases). The CDR3 extends over 15 amino acids. The V and J ends lost 1 base and 11 bases respectively, with 20 bases between them. Germline V gene lookup returns CDR1 MDHEN and CDR2 SYDVKM. For the CDR3, the DNA is TGTGCCAGCAGTTTATCCCGGGCAGGCTCCGAGGGGGCTTTCTTT. This encodes CASSLSRAGSEGAFF.

This clonotype was observed at least ten times. V is TRBV5-1 and J is TRBJ2-7; D gene ambiguous. The germline V and J ends were trimmed by 4 bases and 2 bases, with 10 bases remaining between them. The CDR3 extends over 13 amino acids. CDR1 and CDR2 (germline): SGHRS, YFSETQ. The CDR3 nucleotides read TGCGCCAGCAGCCCGTCCAGTGCCTACGAGCAGTACTTC. It encodes CASSPSSAYEQYF. Combining the CDR3 with reference TRBV5-1 and TRBJ2-7 gives the whole variable domain KAGVTQTPRYLIKTRGQQVTLSCSPISGHRSVSWYQQTPGQGLQFLFEYFSETQRNKGNFPGRFSGRQFSNSRSEMNVSTLELGDSALYLCASSPSSAYEQYFGPGTRLTVT.

The V and J genes are TRBV27 and TRBJ1-5; 7 positions match TRBD1. CDR1 and CDR2 from the germline V gene are MNHEY and SMNVEV (reference sequence). This CDR3 region has 16 residues. The J segment lost 3 bases and the V segment lost 5 bases, leaving 10 bases of the junction unmatched. This CDR3 reads CASSAHRGLHNQPQHF. DNA of the CDR3: TGTGCCAGCAGTGCCCACAGGGGACTCCACAATCAGCCCCAGCATTTT.

This chain connects TRBV15 to TRBJ1-6; no clear D gene. Germline loops: CDR1 LNHNV, CDR2 YYDKDF (reference sequence). The CDR3 is 16 amino acids. V was pared by 0 bases and J by 6 bases, with 12 bases between. The CDR3 is CATSRDHSGSNSPLHF. CDR3 DNA sequence: TGTGCCACCAGCAGAGATCATAGTGGTTCTAATTCACCCCTCCACTTT.

This clonotype was recorded a few times. The gene calls are TRBV2 and TRBJ2-6; D is possibly TRBD1 (6 bases). The CDR3 is 17 residues long. Trimming removed 6 bases from V and 0 bases from J, with 15 bases in between. CDR1 and CDR2 (germline): SNHLY, FYNNEI. The CDR3 loop reads CASSPRTEFSGANVLTF. In nucleotides, the CDR3 is TGTGCCAGCAGCCCTCGGACAGAGTTCTCTGGGGCCAACGTCCTGACTTTC.

This clonotype came up many times. This chain connects TRBV29-1 to TRBJ2-5; D remains ambiguous. Germline V gene lookup returns CDR1 SQVTM and CDR2 ANQGSEA. The CDR3 sequence is 12 residues long. The germline V and J ends were trimmed by 4 bases and 2 bases, with 8 bases remaining between them. For the CDR3, the DNA is TGCAGCGTTGCCCACACACAAGAGACCCAGTACTTC. Protein sequence: CSVAHTQETQYF.

J is TRBJ2-5 and V is TRBV2; D tentatively fits TRBD1 or TRBD2 (5 bases each). CDR3 length equals 12 residues. V was cut by 10 bases and J by 1 base, with 10 bases left in between. The V gene's germline CDR1 is SNHLY and CDR2 FYNNEI. The CDR3 sequence is CATRDPQETQYF. DNA for the CDR3: TGTGCCACCCGGGACCCCCAAGAGACCCAGTACTTC.

This clonotype has a count of ten or more. The chain links TRBV4-1 to TRBJ1-2; possibly TRBD1 for D (5 bases). Per the germline V gene, CDR1 is MGHRA and CDR2 is YSYEKL. The CDR3 is 17 residues long. Trimming cost V 5 bases and J 0 bases, with 19 bases left between them. CDR3 DNA sequence: TGCGCCAGCAGCTTCAAAGGTCAGGGCCCAGCTAACTATGGCTACACCTTC. Translating gives CASSFKGQGPANYGYTF.

This clonotype has just a few counts. Without the conserved terminal phenylalanine or tryptophan, this CDR3 likely stems from a read error. The DNA is omitted, as the CDR3 cannot be located on it reliably, and the CDR3 follows TCRdb's listing. V gene TRBV7-9 combines with J gene TRBJ1-4; the DNA was not used to check the table's D call, TRBD1. The CDR3 has 11 amino acids, counting both end residues. Germline CDR1 SEHNR, CDR2 FQNEAQ (reference sequence). This CDR3 reads CASSLAGQGSY.

This clonotype showed up many times. The rearrangement joins TRBV29-1 to TRBJ1-1; D perhaps matches TRBD1 (6 bases). V gave up 7 bases and J gave up 4 bases, with 19 bases separating them. Germline loops: CDR1 SQVTM, CDR2 ANQGSEA. This CDR3 is 14 amino acids long. CDR3 protein: CSATQGPKGTEAFF. The CDR3 region has the DNA TGCAGCGCGACACAGGGCCCTAAGGGCACTGAAGCTTTCTTT.

This clonotype has only a few counts. J is TRBJ2-2 and V is TRBV10-3; tentatively, D is TRBD2 (5 bases). This CDR3 is built from 14 residues. Trimming removed 5 bases from V and 7 bases from J, with 14 bases in between. CDR1 is ENHRY and CDR2 is SYGVKD in the germline V gene. This CDR3 reads CAISTRTRGGELFF. The CDR3, as DNA: TGTGCCATCAGTACTAGGACCCGCGGCGGGGAGCTGTTTTTT.

V usage is TRBV10-3 and J usage is TRBJ1-2; D gene uncertain. Trimming removed 6 bases from V and 0 bases from J, with 8 bases in between. CDR1 is ENHRY, CDR2 SYGVKD, per germline. This CDR3 spans 13 amino acids. In DNA form, the CDR3 reads TGTGCCATCAGGGACGTAGCTAACTATGGCTACACCTTC. Amino acids: CAIRDVANYGYTF.

V is TRBV7-2 and J is TRBJ2-5; 8 bases are shared with TRBD1. The germline V gene encodes CDR1 SGHTA and CDR2 FQGNSA. The CDR3 is 15 amino acids. The trim removed 2 bases at V and 4 bases at J, leaving 6 bases unmatched. The chain's CDR3 is CASSLRDRYTETQYF. CDR3 DNA: TGTGCCAGCAGCTTACGGGACAGGTACACAGAGACCCAGTACTTC.

This clonotype was counted a few times. The chain is built from TRBV10-3 and TRBJ2-6, with 7 bases that match TRBD1. Germline loops: CDR1 ENHRY, CDR2 SYGVKD. The CDR3 spans 15 residues. The J segment lost 2 bases and the V segment lost 10 bases, leaving 8 bases of the junction unmatched. CDR3 in amino acids: CANAETGTGANVLTF. CDR3 DNA: TGTGCCAACGCTGAGACAGGGACTGGGGCCAACGTCCTGACTTTC.

This clonotype was picked up many times. The genes are TRBV5-8 and TRBJ1-1; D remains unclear. Trimming took 1 base from V and 1 from J, leaving 8 bases between them. This CDR3 has 14 residues. CDR1 and CDR2 from the germline V gene are SGHTS and YDEGEE. CDR3 in DNA: TGTGCCAGCAGCTTGACAAGCTCGAACACTGAAGCTTTCTTT. Its protein product is CASSLTSSNTEAFF.

This sequence joins TRBV3-1 and TRBJ2-5, with D unresolved. This CDR3 comprises 13 residues. From germline, CDR1 is LGHDT and CDR2 YNNKEL (reference sequence). Deletions cut 0 bases from V and 6 bases from J, with 8 bases between. CDR3 DNA: TGTGCCAGCAGCCAAGATCCGGTACAGACCCAGTACTTC. Translated, it gives CASSQDPVQTQYF.

This clonotype appeared many times. The chain employs TRBV5-1 and TRBJ1-6; possible D gene TRBD1, 6 bases. Looked up from germline, CDR1 is SGHRS and CDR2 is YFSETQ. Trimming removed 4 bases from V and 1 base from J, with 21 bases in between. The CDR3 length is 19 residues. In DNA form, the CDR3 reads TGCGCCAGCAGCGCCACCGATACAGGGTTTGGGTCCTATAATTCACCCCTCCACTTT. Its protein is CASSATDTGFGSYNSPLHF.

V usage is TRBV5-8 and J usage is TRBJ2-5, with no clear D. This CDR3 is 15 amino acids long. V shed 1 base and J shed 5 bases, with 15 bases lying between them. Germline loops: CDR1 SGHTS, CDR2 YDEGEE. DNA for the CDR3: TGTGCCAGCAGCTTGTGGGATACCGCCCAGGAGACCCAGTACTTC. Encoded protein: CASSLWDTAQETQYF.

This chain joins TRBV5-1 and TRBJ1-1, with TRBD1 matching 8 bases. The CDR3 is 14 amino acids. V lost 8 bases, J lost 3 bases, and 9 bases stayed unmatched. In germline, CDR1 is SGHRS, CDR2 YFSETQ. The CDR3 nucleotides read TGCGCCAGTCGCCAGGGGGCTTTGGACACTGAAGCTTTCTTT. Residues: CASRQGALDTEAFF.

The V and J genes are TRBV5-1 and TRBJ2-7; 8 positions agree with TRBD1. CDR1 SGHRS and CDR2 YFSETQ come from the germline V gene. V dropped 4 bases and J dropped 3; count of bases not matched to a gene: 15. This CDR3 contains 17 residues. The CDR3 protein is CASSMVPIDRGDYEQYF. CDR3 DNA: TGCGCCAGCAGCATGGTCCCCATAGACAGGGGCGACTACGAGCAGTACTTC. Full variable domain (rest looked up from reference TRBV5-1 and TRBJ2-7): KAGVTQTPRYLIKTRGQQVTLSCSPISGHRSVSWYQQTPGQGLQFLFEYFSETQRNKGNFPGRFSGRQFSNSRSEMNVSTLELGDSALYLCASSMVPIDRGDYEQYFGPGTRLTVT.

The table lists this clonotype with a few counts. The J gene is TRBJ2-6, the V gene TRBV7-3; weak D call: TRBD1 (6 bases). From germline, CDR1 is SGHTA and CDR2 FQGTGA. The CDR3 has 19 amino acids. V lost 6 bases to trimming and J lost 4 bases, with 25 bases between them. CDR3 DNA: TGTGCCAGCAGTCCTCCCCTTGGGGGCTTTCGGTCCGGGGCCAACGTCCTGACTTTC. Translating gives CASSPPLGGFRSGANVLTF.

In this sample, this clonotype turned up a few times. The chain carries TRBV2 and TRBJ2-7; a weak D match, TRBD1 (5 bases). Germline V gene lookup returns CDR1 SNHLY and CDR2 FYNNEI. The CDR3 totals 14 residues. The V end was cut by 6 bases, the J end by 4 bases, with 16 bases between. CDR3 region: CASSLDRASYEQYF. For the CDR3, the DNA is TGTGCCAGCAGCCTAGACAGAGCGAGTTACGAGCAGTACTTC.